This T cell receptor beta chain was profiled in a study of blood T cells in healthy people across ages. The sample holds one count of this clonotype. Primed by a sample-barcoded 5' primer and a J-beta primer mix, a second PCR proceeded for roughly 6 to 12 cycles. TCRdb re-called the 5' RACE reads with MiXCR, one entry per CDR3 protein. The sample consists of fewer than 950,000 distinct CDR3 sequences, about 55% of them appearing once. The CDR3 spans 13 residues. CDR1 is SQVTM and CDR2 is ANQGSEA in the germline V gene. V lost 6 bases and J 8 bases, leaving 19 bases between the germline ends. The material sequenced was blood. The chain has TRBV29-1 and TRBJ1-1; D unclear. This receptor was identified in an elderly man in good health. CDR3 sequence reads: CSVLSGRYREAFF. CDR3 in DNA: TGCAGCGTCCTCTCCGGACGGTACCGGGAAGCTTTCTTT.